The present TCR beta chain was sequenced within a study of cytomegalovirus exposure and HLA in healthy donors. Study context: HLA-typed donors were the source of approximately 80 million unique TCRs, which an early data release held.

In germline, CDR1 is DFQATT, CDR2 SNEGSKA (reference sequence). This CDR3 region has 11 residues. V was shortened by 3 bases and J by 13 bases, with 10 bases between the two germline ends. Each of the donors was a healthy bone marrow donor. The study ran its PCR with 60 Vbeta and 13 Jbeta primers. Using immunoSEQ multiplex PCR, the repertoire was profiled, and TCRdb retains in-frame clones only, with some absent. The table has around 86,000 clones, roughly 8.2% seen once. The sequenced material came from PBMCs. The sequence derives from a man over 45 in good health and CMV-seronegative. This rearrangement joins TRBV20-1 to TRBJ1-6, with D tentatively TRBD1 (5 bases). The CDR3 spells CSARDKGPLHF. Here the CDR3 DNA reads TGCAGTGCTAGGGACAAAGGCCCCCTCCACTTT.